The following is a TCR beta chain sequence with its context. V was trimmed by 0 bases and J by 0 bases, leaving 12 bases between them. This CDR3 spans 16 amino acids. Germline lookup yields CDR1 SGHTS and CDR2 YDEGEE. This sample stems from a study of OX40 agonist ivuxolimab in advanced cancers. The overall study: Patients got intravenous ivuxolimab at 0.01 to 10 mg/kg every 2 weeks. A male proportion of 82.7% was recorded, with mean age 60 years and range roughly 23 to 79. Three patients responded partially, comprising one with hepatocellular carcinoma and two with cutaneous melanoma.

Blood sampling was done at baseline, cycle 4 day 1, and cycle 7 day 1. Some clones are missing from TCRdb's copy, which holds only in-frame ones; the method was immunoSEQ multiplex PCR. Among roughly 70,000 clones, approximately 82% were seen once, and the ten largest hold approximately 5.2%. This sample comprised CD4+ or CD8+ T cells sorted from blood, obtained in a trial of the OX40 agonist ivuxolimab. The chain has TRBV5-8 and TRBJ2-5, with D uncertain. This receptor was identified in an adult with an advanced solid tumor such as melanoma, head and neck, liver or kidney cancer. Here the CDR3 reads CASSLEGNNYQETQYF. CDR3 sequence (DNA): TGTGCCAGCAGCTTGGAAGGCAATAATTACCAAGAGACCCAGTACTTC.